Reported below is one T cell receptor beta chain. Its antigen is not yet known. Base qualities were left out, and no much larger clone turns up one base away. CDR1 and CDR2 are read off the germline V gene (reference sequence) as LNHDA and SQIVND. Spanning cysteine to phenylalanine, the CDR3 consists of 16 amino acids. Just CDR3 DNA is preserved here, 48 bases in frame from base 1. V and J are truncated by 4 bases and 0 bases respectively, leaving an intervening sequence of 13 bases. This record comes from a study of spatial heterogeneity in lung cancer (dated by TCRdb to about 2019). General notes on the study: Donors were 72 patients with early-stage, untreated non-small cell lung cancer from the lung TRACERx cohort. At surgery, both alpha and beta chains were TCR-sequenced in 200 to 250 tumor regions, 63 to 65 matched nontumor lung samples and just over 55 PBMC samples. Follow-up PBMC samples were sequenced whenever the samples were available, and the median time to follow-up was roughly two years after resection. TCR alpha and beta repertoires were quantitatively compared across multiple tumor regions, matched nontumor lung and blood in non-small cell lung cancer. The study linked features of the TCR repertoire to counts of nonsynonymous mutations, which were determined by whole-exome sequencing of tumor tissue. In the raw uncorrected reads, each unique combination of TCR and UMI appeared more than ten times on average. Beta-chain transcripts were consistently detected in greater numbers than alpha-chain transcripts, which likely reflects a higher abundance of beta-chain transcripts.

Paper-wide results and their limitations: Ubiquitous expanded tumor TCRs showed up in blood more often at tumor resection than at routine follow-up. Additional single-cell paired TCR alpha and beta sequencing was considered necessary to confirm, at a functional level, the hypothesis that regional TCRs recognize regional mutations. Only 14 patients were included in the comparisons of baseline and follow-up blood repertoires.

Taken with the paper, the label for time point translates to: blood at routine non-recurrence follow-up after resection. Whole RNA extracted from tumor and nontumor lung tissue, or from cryopreserved PBMC samples, was used for TCR sequencing without cell sorting. Only patients with enough RNA available from two or more tumor regions were chosen for TCR sequencing. The library was made by 5' RACE. The listed sequencing device is NextSeq 500. In the TCR library protocol, a unique molecular identifier was attached to each TCR cDNA molecule so that PCR and sequencing errors could be corrected. Concerning the study's data processing: Decombinator tools were used for TCR identification, UMI-based error correction and CDR3 extraction. Expanded TCRs were defined as those above a frequency of 2 per 1,000, corresponding to the top 1% of the tumor frequency distribution. Each repertoire was subsampled 100 times to 5,000 TCRs, after which Renyi diversity was computed with the R vegan package. CDR3 similarity networks were built from amino acid triplet string-kernel similarity, connecting CDR3s with pairwise similarity above 0.82. TCRdb reprocessing: public reads trimmed at Q25 with fastp, clones called with MiXCR, in-frame beta chains kept. Here each entry gathers all rows of one CDR3 protein and keeps the most common genes and DNA. The V and J calls reflect TCRdb's pipeline rather than the authors' work. For this sample the table gives about 110,000 distinct CDR3 sequences, of which 10% to 13% were detected only once. The top ten clones comprise roughly 26% of the sample.

This clonotype originated in a female donor with early-stage non-small cell lung cancer. The rearranged chain carries TRBV19 and TRBJ2-1; the D gene is possibly TRBD1 or TRBD2, each agreeing over 5 bases. The sequencing used PBMCs, collected at follow-up. Here the CDR3 is given as CASSRWDASSYNEQFF. The nucleotide sequence reads as follows: TGTGCCAGTAGTAGATGGGACGCCAGCTCCTACAATGAGCAGTTCTTC. The CDR3 plus the reference TRBV19 and TRBJ2-1 genes for the other parts give the full variable domain: DGGITQSPKYLFRKEGQNVTLSCEQNLNHDAMYWYRQDPGQGLRLIYYSQIVNDFQKGDIAEGYSVSREKKESFPLTVTSAQKNPTAFYLCASSRWDASSYNEQFFGPGTRLTVL.